This T cell receptor (beta chain) was captured in a study of shared clonotypes between healthy human individuals. Trimming removed 1 base from V and 7 bases from J; junction bases left unmatched: 14. This CDR3 region has 17 residues. The germline gives CDR1 SGHAT, CDR2 FQNNGV. Positive CCR7 selection of CD45RO-negative cells yielded the naive CD8 cells, and terminally differentiated effector memory CD45RA+ cells were excluded. Repertoires were generated with immunoSEQ multiplex PCR, while TCRdb's copy carries only in-frame clones and drops some. The table lists about 800,000 clones, about 97% of them singletons, with less than 0.25% in the top ten.

The chain joins TRBV11-2 to TRBJ2-5; TRBD2 aligns across 8 bases. Material: naive CD8+ T cells sorted from blood. The sequence was obtained from a young man in good health. CDR3 sequence: CASSLVAGTPAKRTQYF. The CDR3 coding sequence is TGTGCCAGCAGCTTAGTAGCGGGGACCCCGGCGAAGAGGACCCAGTACTTC.